A single sample is the source of the 16 T cell receptor beta chains below, sequenced in a study of blood T cell repertoires in COVID-19. The table came from immunoSEQ multiplex PCR; TCRdb's copy has only in-frame clones and leaves some out. The sample consists of under 95,000 clones, approximately 82% of them appearing once. The specimen was peripheral blood. The source is a human donor in a cohort sampled during active COVID-19.

This rearrangement joins TRBV11-2 to TRBJ1-1; no clear D gene. The germline V gene encodes CDR1 SGHAT and CDR2 FQNNGV. Trimming removed 0 bases from V and 1 base from J, with 12 bases in between. This CDR3 comprises 16 residues. The CDR3 loop is CASSLDGLNRNTEAFF. DNA of the CDR3: TGTGCCAGCAGCTTAGATGGGCTCAATCGGAACACTGAAGCTTTCTTT.

The V and J genes are TRBV6-1 and TRBJ2-2; no definite D call. Germline V gene sequence: CDR1 MNHNS, CDR2 SASEGT. The CDR3 has 14 residues. Trimming removed 3 bases at V and 2 bases at J, with 7 bases between. CDR3 region: CASSEGRNTGELFF. The CDR3 DNA follows: TGTGCCAGCAGTGAGGGCAGAAACACCGGGGAGCTGTTTTTT.

To note about this clone: The sample holds other DNA sequences that translate to the same CDR3. The gene calls are TRBV28 and TRBJ1-2; 11 nucleotides align to TRBD1. V was clipped by 4 bases and J by 2 bases; unmatched bases: 3. Germline V CDR1 and CDR2: MDHEN, SYDVKM. The CDR3 is made up of 15 amino acids. The CDR3 here is CASSSWTGGNYGYTF. CDR3 sequence (DNA): TGTGCCAGCAGTTCCTGGACAGGGGGCAACTATGGCTACACCTTC.

The rearrangement joins TRBV3-1 (or the pseudogene TRBV3-2) to TRBJ1-2; D is ambiguous. CDR1 is LGHDT, CDR2 YNNKEL, per germline (reference sequence). The CDR3 runs 12 residues. V was pared by 0 bases and J by 8 bases, with 7 bases between. The CDR3 loop is CASSQDLRGYTF. CDR3 DNA: TGTGCCAGCAGCCAAGATCTCAGGGGCTACACCTTC.

The chain recombines TRBV19 with TRBJ1-2, with 7 bases identical to TRBD1. The CDR3 loop spans 15 amino acids. Germline CDR1 is LNHDA and CDR2 is SQIVND (reference sequence). After removal of 5 bases from V and 1 base from J, the junction contained 7 bases not matched to a gene. The chain's CDR3 is CASSDTGVDNYGYTF. CDR3 bases: TGTGCCAGTAGTGATACAGGGGTCGATAACTATGGCTACACCTTC. The entire variable domain, with the rest obtained from reference TRBV19 and TRBJ1-2, is as follows: DGGITQSPKYLFRKEGQNVTLSCEQNLNHDAMYWYRQDPGQGLRLIYYSQIVNDFQKGDIAEGYSVSREKKESFPLTVTSAQKNPTAFYLCASSDTGVDNYGYTFGSGTRLTVV.

This clone was seen at least ten times. The CDR3 DNA is TGTGCCAGCAGCCTCGGGGGTCGGAATGAAAAACTGTTTTTT. Amino acid sequence: CASSLGGRNEKLFF. V usage is TRBV7-9 and J usage is TRBJ1-4, with D possibly matching TRBD1 (5 bases). This CDR3 has 14 amino acids. Per germline, CDR1 SEHNR and CDR2 FQNEAQ (reference sequence). Trimming took off 5 bases at V and 5 bases at J, with 12 bases between the two ends. Supplemented by reference TRBV7-9 and TRBJ1-4, the full variable domain reads DTGVSQNPRHKITKRGQNVTFRCDPISEHNRLYWYRQTLGQGPEFLTYFQNEAQLEKSRLLSDRFSAERPKGSFSTLEIQRTEQGDSAMYLCASSLGGRNEKLFFGSGTQLSVL.

The CDR3 reads CASSLLLAGNEQFF. The DNA of the CDR3 is TGTGCCAGCAGCTTACTACTAGCGGGAAATGAGCAGTTCTTC. The chain carries TRBV7-9 and TRBJ2-1; 10 positions match TRBD2. The CDR3 covers 14 residues. Germline lookup yields CDR1 SEHNR and CDR2 FQNEAQ (reference sequence). The V and J ends lost 2 bases and 7 bases, in that order; junction bases with no gene match: 2.

The rearrangement joins TRBV5-1 to TRBJ2-7; the match to TRBD2 covers 14 bases. CDR1 and CDR2 from the germline V gene are SGHRS and YFSETQ. The V and J ends lost 4 bases and 2 bases, in that order; junction bases with no gene match: 5. The CDR3 extends over 16 amino acids. The CDR3 nucleotides are TGCGCCAGCAGCCCTGGGACTAGCGGGGGAACCTACGAGCAGTACTTC. It specifies CASSPGTSGGTYEQYF.

The genes are TRBV18 and TRBJ2-1, with D possibly matching TRBD2 (6 bases). The CDR3 contains 16 residues. The V and J ends lost 8 bases and 1 base respectively, with 18 bases between them. Germline V gene data show CDR1 as KGHSH and CDR2 as LQKENI. The CDR3 is CASHKLGGESYNEQFF. The CDR3 nucleotides read TGTGCCAGCCATAAACTAGGCGGGGAATCCTACAATGAGCAGTTCTTC.

With regard to this clone: Other DNA sequences in the same sample also yield this CDR3. The rearrangement uses TRBV6-5 and TRBJ1-1; TRBD1 might be the D (6 bases). V lost 6 bases and J lost 9, with 14 bases in between. The CDR3 sequence is 12 residues long. The germline gives CDR1 MNHEY, CDR2 SVGAGI. CDR3 residues: CASSRGQSKAFF. The CDR3 DNA reads TGTGCCAGCAGCCGAGGACAGTCAAAAGCTTTCTTT.

In this sample, this clone turned up a few times. This chain uses TRBV7-2 with TRBJ2-1; 13 positions agree with TRBD2. CDR1 and CDR2 (germline): SGHTA, FQGNSA. The CDR3 consists of 18 residues. Germline trimming cut 5 bases from V and 3 bases from J; bases unmatched to any gene: 10. The CDR3 reads CASSLEGLAGINYNEQFF. The CDR3 region has the DNA TGTGCCAGCAGCCTAGAGGGACTAGCGGGGATCAACTACAATGAGCAGTTCTTC.

The chain recombines TRBV19 with TRBJ2-1; 10 bases align to TRBD2. V lost 5 bases, J lost 9 bases, and 10 bases stayed unmatched. CDR1 is LNHDA and CDR2 is SQIVND in the germline V gene (reference sequence). This CDR3 is built from 15 residues. The CDR3 coding sequence is TGTGCCAGTAGTCTCGGGACTAGCGCTGCGAGTGAGCAGTTCTTC. Amino acids: CASSLGTSAASEQFF.

CDR3 in amino acids: CASSVTSGRASTDTQYF. For the CDR3, the DNA is TGTGCCAGCAGTGTGACTAGCGGGCGTGCTAGCACAGATACGCAGTATTTT. This rearrangement joins TRBV2 to TRBJ2-3, with TRBD2 matching over 10 bases. Trimming took 4 bases from V and 0 from J; bases not matched to a gene: 7. This CDR3 has 17 residues. Germline V gives CDR1 SNHLY, CDR2 FYNNEI.

As DNA, the CDR3 is TGTGCCAGCAGTTTAGGGCAGAAGAATTCACCCCTCCACTTT. This encodes CASSLGQKNSPLHF. The J gene is TRBJ1-6, the V gene TRBV28; D is ambiguous. The CDR3 length is 14 residues. V was clipped by 2 bases and J by 7 bases, with 9 bases between them. Germline CDR1 MDHEN, CDR2 SYDVKM.

This clone was observed a few times. The chain couples TRBV5-4 to TRBJ1-6, with D possibly matching TRBD1 (6 bases). The CDR3 spans 14 residues. Trimming cost V 0 bases and J 7 bases, with 8 bases left between them. Germline V gene lookup returns CDR1 SGHNT and CDR2 YYREEE (reference sequence). The CDR3 protein is CASSLEQGNSPLHF. In DNA, the CDR3 is TGTGCCAGCAGCTTGGAACAGGGAAATTCACCCCTCCACTTT.

V and J are TRBV7-9 and TRBJ2-7; tentative D call: TRBD1 (6 bases). V shed 5 bases and J shed 3 bases, with 17 bases lying between them. The CDR3 length is 15 residues. CDR1 is SEHNR, CDR2 FQNEAQ, per germline (reference sequence). CDR3 coding DNA: TGTGCCAGCAGCCGGTCTTTGGGACACATCTACGAGCAGTACTTC. It yields the protein CASSRSLGHIYEQYF.